The clone carrying this T cell receptor beta chain was seen just once. Its antigen is unknown. This sample stems from a study of OX40 agonist ivuxolimab in advanced cancers. Study details: Three dose-escalation patients had partial responses: one with hepatocellular carcinoma and two with cutaneous melanoma. Findings and caveats of the study: Clonal expansion by week 6 occurred in CD4+ and CD8+ blood T cells (at 0.1 to 3.0 mg/kg).

No patient had autoimmune disease or received systemic immunosuppression. Measured with immunoSEQ multiplex PCR; TCRdb has only the in-frame clones, and not every one. Seen here are some 10,000 clones, around 85% observed once, and the top ten hold around 13%. The sequence was collected from an adult with an advanced solid tumor such as melanoma, head and neck, liver or kidney cancer. The specimen was CD4+ or CD8+ T cells sorted from blood, collected in a trial of the OX40 agonist ivuxolimab.

The CDR3 protein is CASSLGRRGIGEKLFF. CDR3 DNA sequence: TGTGCCAGCAGCTTGGGGCGAAGGGGGATCGGTGAAAAACTGTTTTTT. The chain is built from TRBV5-6 and TRBJ1-4; D might be TRBD1 (6 bases). Trimming shortened V by 0 bases and J by 7 bases, and 16 bases separated the two germline ends. CDR1 SGHDT and CDR2 YYEEEE come from the germline V gene. CDR3 length: 16 residues.